One and the same sample provided the 10 T cell receptor beta chains below, sequenced in a study of monozygotic twins with inflammatory bowel disease. After re-calling the 5' RACE reads, TCRdb lists one entry per CDR3 protein, DNA absent. The sample has 420,000 or so distinct CDR3 sequences. The sample consisted of blood. The receptors originated from a human donor with ulcerative colitis or Crohn's disease, or a healthy co-twin of an affected twin (not recorded which).

The rearrangement links TRBV12-3 or TRBV12-4 to TRBJ2-7; TCRdb's assignment of TRBD1 cannot be checked, as there is no DNA. This CDR3 is built from 15 residues. The CDR3 loop is CASALGASPAYEQYF.

This chain connects TRBV10-3 to TRBJ2-7; absent DNA, TCRdb's TRBD2 call cannot be checked. Germline loops: CDR1 ENHRY, CDR2 SYGVKD. The CDR3 sequence is 15 residues long. CDR3 loop: CAISGKAGGPLEQYF.

The rearrangement links TRBV3-1 to TRBJ2-3; TCRdb returns TRBD1, unconfirmable since there is no DNA. From germline, CDR1 is LGHDT and CDR2 YNNKEL (reference sequence). The CDR3 has 15 residues. CDR3 region: CASSHRAGSTDTQYF.

The V and J genes are TRBV20-1 and TRBJ1-2; TCRdb reports TRBD1, a call that lacks DNA to check it against. Germline CDR1 and CDR2: DFQATT and SNEGSKA (reference sequence). This CDR3 has 12 residues. The CDR3 is CSARAGQEGYTF.

The CDR3 sequence: CASSAGHTSGANVLTF. The chain carries TRBV3-1 and TRBJ2-6; TCRdb selects TRBD1, and the lack of DNA leaves this call unchecked. The V gene's germline CDR1 is LGHDT and CDR2 YNNKEL (reference sequence). This CDR3 region has 16 residues.

V and J are TRBV3-1 and TRBJ2-7; TCRdb proposes TRBD2, but this gene call is untestable without DNA. Germline CDR1 LGHDT, CDR2 YNNKEL (reference sequence). This CDR3 spans 15 amino acids. This CDR3 reads CASSQSHSPSYEQYF.

The chain employs TRBV20-1 and TRBJ2-7; TCRdb outputs TRBD2, but without DNA this stays unchecked. The CDR3 sequence is 17 residues long. CDR1 and CDR2 (germline): DFQATT, SNEGSKA (reference sequence). CDR3 in amino acids: CSARGLLGRRGTYEQYF.

V and J are TRBV7-9 and TRBJ2-4; no DNA is available, so the TRBD2 call from TCRdb remains unchecked. CDR1 is SEHNR and CDR2 is FQNEAQ in the germline V gene (reference sequence). This CDR3 is built from 13 residues. The CDR3 reads CASSPGTSLVQYF.

This chain uses TRBV5-1 with TRBJ2-7; TCRdb's assignment of TRBD2 cannot be checked, as there is no DNA. Germline lookup yields CDR1 SGHRS and CDR2 YFSETQ. This CDR3 spans 14 amino acids. This chain's CDR3 is CASSLGLVVPEQYF.

The gene calls are TRBV5-1 and TRBJ2-7; checking the TCRdb D call of TRBD1 is not possible without DNA. The germline V gene encodes CDR1 SGHRS and CDR2 YFSETQ. The CDR3 totals 12 residues. The CDR3: CASSWTGDRQYF.